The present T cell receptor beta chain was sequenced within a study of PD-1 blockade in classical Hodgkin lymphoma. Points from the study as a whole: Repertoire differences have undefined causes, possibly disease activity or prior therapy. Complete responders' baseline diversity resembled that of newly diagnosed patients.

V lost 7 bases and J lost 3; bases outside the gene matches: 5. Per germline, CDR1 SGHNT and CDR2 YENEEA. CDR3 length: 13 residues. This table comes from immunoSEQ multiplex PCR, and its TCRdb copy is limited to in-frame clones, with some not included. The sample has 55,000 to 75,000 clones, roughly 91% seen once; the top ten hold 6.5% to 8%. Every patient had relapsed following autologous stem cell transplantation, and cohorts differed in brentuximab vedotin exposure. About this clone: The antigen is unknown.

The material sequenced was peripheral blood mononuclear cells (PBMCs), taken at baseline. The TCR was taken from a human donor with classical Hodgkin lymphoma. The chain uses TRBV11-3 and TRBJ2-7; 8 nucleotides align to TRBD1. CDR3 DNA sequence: TGTGCCAGCACCAAAGGACAGGGCTACGAGCAGTACTTC. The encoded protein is CASTKGQGYEQYF.